This is a list of T cell receptor beta chains from one sample in a study of cytomegalovirus exposure and HLA in healthy donors. The repertoire was sequenced with immunoSEQ multiplex PCR; TCRdb's copy has only in-frame clones and lacks some. Of approximately 190,000 clones in the sample, roughly 76% are singletons; the top ten hold roughly 2%. The source material was PBMCs. The receptors originated from a woman aged 25-40 years in good health and CMV-seropositive. Each CDR3 is given with its conserved first and last residue. The order of the fields is clone size, V gene, J gene, D gene, CDR3 protein, CDR3 DNA. D genes are given only for firm matches. Clone size, where shown, is once, few, many, or a class for clones that have expanded.

abundance: .
v_gene: TRBV7-6
j_gene: TRBJ2-1
d_gene: TRBD2
CDR3aa: CASSPHWREIPEQFF
CDR3nt: TGTGCCAGCAGCCCCCACTGGCGGGAGATTCCTGAGCAGTTCTTC

abundance: once
v_gene: TRBV9
j_gene: TRBJ2-3
d_gene: TRBD2
CDR3aa: CASSVLAGASDTQYF
CDR3nt: TGTGCCAGCAGCGTACTAGCGGGGGCCTCAGATACGCAGTATTTT

abundance: .
v_gene: TRBV10-3
j_gene: TRBJ2-3
d_gene: .
CDR3aa: CAATAGATDTQYF
CDR3nt: TGTGCCGCCACGGCGGGGGCCACAGATACGCAGTATTTT

abundance: .
v_gene: TRBV25-1
j_gene: TRBJ2-7
d_gene: .
CDR3aa: CASSEYRGSSYEQYF
CDR3nt: TGTGCCAGCAGTGAATACCGTGGGAGCTCCTACGAGCAGTACTTC

abundance: .
v_gene: TRBV29-1
j_gene: TRBJ1-1
d_gene: .
CDR3aa: CSYGGTTEAFF
CDR3nt: TGCAGTTACGGAGGGACGACTGAAGCTTTCTTT

abundance: .
v_gene: TRBV19
j_gene: TRBJ2-1
d_gene: TRBD1
CDR3aa: CASSIVGDRGNEQFF
CDR3nt: TGTGCCAGTAGTATAGTGGGGGACAGGGGCAATGAGCAGTTCTTC

abundance: .
v_gene: TRBV30
j_gene: TRBJ1-5
d_gene: .
CDR3aa: CAWSVLGLNQPQHF
CDR3nt: TGTGCCTGGAGTGTACTCGGTCTAAATCAGCCCCAGCATTTT

abundance: few
v_gene: TRBV5-4
j_gene: TRBJ2-2
d_gene: TRBD2
CDR3aa: CASSLGGWREGGELFF
CDR3nt: TGTGCCAGCAGCTTGGGGGGCTGGCGGGAGGGCGGGGAGCTGTTTTTT

abundance: .
v_gene: TRBV4-3
j_gene: TRBJ2-7
d_gene: .
CDR3aa: CASSQDWVRGRYEQYF
CDR3nt: TGCGCCAGCAGCCAAGACTGGGTCAGGGGAAGGTACGAGCAGTACTTC

abundance: .
v_gene: TRBV4-3
j_gene: TRBJ1-2
d_gene: .
CDR3aa: CASSGSGGDRGVNNYGYTF
CDR3nt: TGCGCCAGCAGCGGATCCGGTGGCGATCGGGGGGTGAATAACTATGGCTACACCTTC